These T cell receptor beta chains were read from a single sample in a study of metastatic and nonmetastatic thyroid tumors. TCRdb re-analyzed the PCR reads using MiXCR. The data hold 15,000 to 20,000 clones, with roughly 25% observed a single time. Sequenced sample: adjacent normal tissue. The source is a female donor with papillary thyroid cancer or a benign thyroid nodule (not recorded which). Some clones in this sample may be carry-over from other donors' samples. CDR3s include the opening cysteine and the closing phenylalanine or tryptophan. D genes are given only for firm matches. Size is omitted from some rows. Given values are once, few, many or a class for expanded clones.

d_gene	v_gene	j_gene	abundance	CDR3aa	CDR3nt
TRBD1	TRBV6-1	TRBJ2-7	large	CASSSTGGSYEQYF	TGTGCCAGCAGTTCGACAGGGGGCTCCTACGAGCAGTACTTC
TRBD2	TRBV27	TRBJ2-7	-	CASGLAGTYEQYF	TGTGCCAGCGGGTTAGCGGGGACCTACGAGCAGTACTTC
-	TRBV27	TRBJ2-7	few	CASSLGVGEQYF	TGTGCCAGCAGTCTAGGGGTGGGGGAGCAGTACTTC
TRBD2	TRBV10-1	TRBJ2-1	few	CASSEEAGGPWEQFF	TGCGCCAGCAGTGAGGAAGCGGGAGGGCCGTGGGAGCAGTTCTTC
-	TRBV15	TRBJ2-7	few	CATSREGGGRVYF	TGTGCCACCAGCAGAGAGGGGGGAGGTCGAGTGTACTTC
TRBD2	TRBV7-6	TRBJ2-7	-	CATSKTREVFHF	TGTGCCACAAGCAAGACGCGGGAGGTCTTCCACTTC
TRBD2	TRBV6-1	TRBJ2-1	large	CASSEWGSGRSNEQFF	TGTGCCAGCAGTGAATGGGGTAGCGGGAGGTCGAATGAGCAGTTCTTC
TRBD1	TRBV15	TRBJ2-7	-	CATSRFTGQANYEQYF	TGTGCCACCAGCAGATTCACTGGACAGGCGAACTACGAGCAGTACTTC
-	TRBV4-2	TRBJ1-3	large	CASSQGSSGNTIYF	TGTGCCAGCAGCCAAGGGAGCTCTGGAAACACCATATATTTT
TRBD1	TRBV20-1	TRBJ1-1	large	CSVPDRLRSEAFF	TGCAGTGTTCCGGACAGGCTAAGGTCTGAAGCTTTCTTT
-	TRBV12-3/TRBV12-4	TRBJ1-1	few	CASSFGGPGTEAFF	TGTGCCAGCAGTTTCGGGGGGCCCGGAACTGAAGCTTTCTTT
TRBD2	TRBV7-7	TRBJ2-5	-	CASSPTSGVETQYF	TGTGCTAGCAGCCCCACTAGCGGGGTAGAGACCCAGTACTTC
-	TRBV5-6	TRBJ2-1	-	CASSLGDPEFF	TGTGCCAGCAGCCTCGGGGACCCGGAGTTCTTC
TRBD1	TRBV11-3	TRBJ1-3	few	CASSLASDRVNTIYF	TGTGCCAGCAGCTTAGCCTCGGACAGGGTAAACACCATATATTTT
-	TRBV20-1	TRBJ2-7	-	CSARVGGNEQYF	TGCAGTGCTAGGGTGGGGGGCAACGAGCAGTACTTC
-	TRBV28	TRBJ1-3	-	CASHRLGRGTGNTIYF	TGTGCCAGCCATCGACTAGGACGGGGCACTGGAAACACCATATATTTT
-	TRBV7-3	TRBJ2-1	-	CASSNFRGNNEQFF	TGTGCCAGCAGCAATTTCCGCGGGAACAATGAGCAGTTCTTC
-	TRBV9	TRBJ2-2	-	CASSVGAGSVPTGELFF	TGCGCCAGCAGCGTAGGGGCAGGGTCCGTACCTACCGGGGAGCTGTTTTTT
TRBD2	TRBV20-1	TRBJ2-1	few	CSARGLAGGPNEQFF	TGCAGTGCTAGAGGACTAGCGGGAGGGCCTAATGAGCAGTTCTTC
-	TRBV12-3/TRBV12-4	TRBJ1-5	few	CASSFIGYQPQHF	TGTGCCAGCAGTTTCATTGGGTACCAGCCCCAGCATTTT
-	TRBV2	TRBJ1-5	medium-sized	CASSEAQALSSDQPQHF	TGTGCCAGCAGTGAAGCGCAAGCACTCTCATCTGATCAGCCCCAGCATTTT
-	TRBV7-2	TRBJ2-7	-	CASSLTTPSAYEQYF	TGTGCCAGCAGCTTGACTACCCCCTCAGCCTACGAGCAGTACTTC
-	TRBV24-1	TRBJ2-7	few	CATKEGNEQYF	TGTGCCACCAAAGAAGGGAACGAGCAGTACTTC
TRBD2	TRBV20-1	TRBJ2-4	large	CSTYRAGGKNIQYF	TGCAGTACATACAGGGCGGGAGGCAAAAACATTCAGTACTTC
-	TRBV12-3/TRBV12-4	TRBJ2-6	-	CASSHRRSGANVLTF	TGTGCCAGCAGCCATCGTCGCTCTGGGGCCAACGTCCTGACTTTC
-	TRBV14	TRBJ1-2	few	CASGLRNYGYIF	TGTGCCAGTGGGCTCAGGAACTATGGCTACATCTTC
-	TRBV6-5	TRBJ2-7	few	CASSYAVTGIYEQYF	TGTGCCAGCAGTTACGCTGTTACAGGAATCTACGAGCAGTACTTC
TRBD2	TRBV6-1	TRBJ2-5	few	CASSQFSSGRAPETQYF	TGTGCCAGCAGTCAGTTTTCTAGCGGGAGGGCCCCTGAGACCCAGTACTTC
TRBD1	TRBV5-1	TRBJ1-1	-	CASSGQGMNTEAFF	TGCGCCAGCTCCGGACAGGGGATGAACACTGAAGCTTTCTTT
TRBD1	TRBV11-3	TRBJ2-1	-	CASSPLGQGEDNEQFF	TGTGCCAGCAGCCCCCTGGGACAGGGCGAAGACAATGAGCAGTTCTTC
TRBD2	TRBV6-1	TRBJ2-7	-	CASSESLAVYQSSYEQYF	TGTGCCAGCAGTGAGTCCCTAGCGGTATACCAAAGCTCCTACGAGCAGTACTTC
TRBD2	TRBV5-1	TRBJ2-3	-	CASSPGLAGHDTDTQYF	TGCGCCAGCAGCCCCGGACTAGCGGGGCATGACACAGATACGCAGTATTTT
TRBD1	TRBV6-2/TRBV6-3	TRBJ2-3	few	CASSYSSDRGSRDTQYF	TGTGCCAGCAGTTACTCGTCCGACAGGGGGTCGAGGGATACGCAGTATTTT
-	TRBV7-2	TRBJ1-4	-	CASSLGLAGNEKLFF	TGTGCCAGCAGCTTGGGCCTAGCGGGGAATGAAAAACTGTTTTTT
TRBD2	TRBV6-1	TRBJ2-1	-	CASGAGVMDEQFF	TGTGCCAGCGGAGCGGGAGTTATGGATGAGCAGTTCTTC
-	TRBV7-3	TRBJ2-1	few	CASSEVRESEQFF	TGTGCCAGCAGCGAAGTTCGTGAGTCTGAGCAGTTCTTC
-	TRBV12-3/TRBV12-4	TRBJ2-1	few	CASSLGLRNEQFF	TGTGCCAGCAGTTTAGGGTTGCGGAATGAGCAGTTCTTC
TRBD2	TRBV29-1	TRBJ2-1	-	CSARGRREVLGRNEQFF	TGCAGCGCTCGAGGACGGCGGGAGGTACTTGGGCGGAATGAGCAGTTCTTC
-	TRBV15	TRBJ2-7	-	CATSKDENEQYF	TGTGCCACCAGCAAGGACGAAAACGAGCAGTACTTC
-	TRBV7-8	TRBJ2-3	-	CASSLASQRNTDTQYF	TGTGCCAGCAGCTTAGCGTCCCAGAGGAACACAGATACGCAGTATTTT
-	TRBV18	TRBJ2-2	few	CASSPTSGTSTGELFF	TGTGCCAGCTCACCCACGTCCGGGACGAGCACCGGGGAGCTGTTTTTT
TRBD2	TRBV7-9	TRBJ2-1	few	CASSRTSGSYNEQFF	TGTGCCAGCAGCCGGACTAGCGGGAGCTACAATGAGCAGTTCTTC
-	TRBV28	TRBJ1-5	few	CASRLPFRGDNQPQHF	TGTGCCAGCAGGCTACCCTTTAGGGGGGACAATCAGCCCCAGCATTTT
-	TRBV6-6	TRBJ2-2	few	CASSYSYRDTGELFF	TGTGCCAGCAGTTACTCCTACAGGGACACCGGGGAGCTGTTTTTT
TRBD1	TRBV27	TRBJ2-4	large	CASSPQGAGKNIQYF	TGTGCCAGCAGTCCCCAGGGGGCAGGCAAAAACATTCAGTACTTC
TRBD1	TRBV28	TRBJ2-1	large	CASSGARGRVDEQFF	TGTGCCAGCAGTGGGGCAAGGGGGCGCGTCGATGAGCAGTTCTTC
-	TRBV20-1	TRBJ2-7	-	CSARDEAGAWEQYF	TGCAGTGCTAGAGATGAAGCGGGTGCTTGGGAGCAGTACTTC
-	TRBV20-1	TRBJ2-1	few	CSAILGDHRSEQFF	TGCAGTGCTATCTTAGGGGACCATCGGAGTGAGCAGTTCTTC
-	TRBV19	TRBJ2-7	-	CASSMGGEGASGEQYF	TGTGCCAGTAGTATGGGGGGAGAGGGGGCCTCGGGCGAGCAGTACTTC
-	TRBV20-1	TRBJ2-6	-	CSAINSGANVLTF	TGCAGTGCCATTAACTCTGGGGCCAACGTCCTGACTTTC
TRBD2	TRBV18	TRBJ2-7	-	CASSPSGNSYEQYF	TGTGCCAGCTCACCTAGCGGGAACTCCTACGAGCAGTACTTC
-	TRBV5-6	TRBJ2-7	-	CASSLAGHIYEQYF	TGTGCCAGCAGCTTGGCAGGACACATCTACGAGCAGTACTTC
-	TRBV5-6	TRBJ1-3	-	CASSLEGNTIYF	TGTGCCAGCAGCTTGGAGGGAAACACCATATATTTT
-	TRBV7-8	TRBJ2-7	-	CASSLAGQTYEQYF	TGTGCCAGCAGCTTAGCGGGGCAGACCTACGAGCAGTACTTC
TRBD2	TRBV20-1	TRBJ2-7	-	CCACPGTSGGEQYF	TGCTGTGCTTGCCCCGGGACTAGCGGGGGGGAGCAGTACTTC